The 5 T cell receptor beta chains below come from one sample, sequenced in a study of cytomegalovirus exposure and HLA in healthy donors. The PCR was carried out with 60 Vbeta primers and 13 Jbeta primers. TCRdb's table, derived via immunoSEQ multiplex PCR, lists solely in-frame clones and lacks some. The table includes some 63,000 clones, about 80% detected once. The source material was PBMCs. All receptors derive from a woman in her 40s in good health and CMV-seronegative.

The J gene is TRBJ2-3, the V gene TRBV11-3; 9 nucleotides align to TRBD2. The V gene end was trimmed by 5 bases and the J gene end by 5 bases; junction bases not matched to a gene: 11. This CDR3 is built from 16 residues. Per the germline V gene, CDR1 is SGHNT and CDR2 is YENEEA. CDR3: CASSRFRTSDQDTQYF. In DNA, the CDR3 is TGTGCCAGCAGCCGATTTCGGACTAGCGATCAAGATACGCAGTATTTT.

The gene calls are TRBV10-3 and TRBJ1-5; TRBD1 matches 8 bases. Germline CDR1 reads ENHRY; CDR2 reads SYGVKD. The CDR3 runs to 14 residues. Germline trimming cut 6 bases from V and 3 bases from J; bases unmatched to any gene: 4. The CDR3 region has the DNA TGTGCCATCAGCCCGGGACAGGACAATCAGCCCCAGCATTTT. Its translation: CAISPGQDNQPQHF.

The chain has TRBV5-6 and TRBJ2-7; TRBD1 matches 7 bases. CDR1 is SGHDT, CDR2 YYEEEE, per germline. Losses at the gene ends were 4 bases for V and 3 bases for J; bases not matched to a gene: 4. The CDR3 spans 13 residues. The CDR3 nucleotides are TGTGCCAGCAGCCTCCGGGACAGCTACGAGCAGTACTTC. Protein product: CASSLRDSYEQYF.

V usage is TRBV7-9 and J usage is TRBJ2-1, with D maybe TRBD2 (5 bases). This CDR3 has 13 amino acids. Germline CDR1 is SEHNR and CDR2 is FQNEAQ (reference sequence). V was pared by 5 bases and J by 8 bases, with 13 bases between. CDR3: CASSTTSSDEQFF. CDR3 in DNA: TGTGCCAGCAGCACAACTAGTAGCGATGAGCAGTTCTTC.

V and J are TRBV27 and TRBJ1-5; TRBD1 aligns across 11 bases. The V and J ends lost 5 bases and 4 bases, in that order; junction bases with no gene match: 13. Germline CDR1 is MNHEY and CDR2 is SMNVEV (reference sequence). CDR3 size: 18 residues. The DNA for the CDR3 is TGTGCCAGCAGTCCCCCGGGACAGGGGGAGGAGGAAAATCAGCCCCAGCATTTT. As protein: CASSPPGQGEEENQPQHF.